These 14 T cell receptor beta chains share one sample of origin, sequenced in a study of blood T cell repertoires in COVID-19. Generated by immunoSEQ multiplex PCR, the TCRdb table keeps only in-frame clones and is missing some. The table has some 50,000 clones, around 84% seen once. The sample comprised peripheral blood. The receptors come from a human donor in a cohort sampled during active COVID-19.

This clone appeared once. The J gene is TRBJ2-5, the V gene TRBV5-6; tentatively, D is TRBD1 (6 bases). V was pared by 4 bases and J by 5 bases, with 18 bases between. CDR3 length: 15 amino acids. Germline lookup yields CDR1 SGHDT and CDR2 YYEEEE. The CDR3 protein is CASSPRLSGAETQYF. Written as DNA, the CDR3 is TGTGCCAGCAGCCCCCGACTTTCAGGGGCGGAGACCCAGTACTTC.

The chain has TRBV24-1 and TRBJ2-7, with 8 bases matching TRBD1. The germline V gene encodes CDR1 KGHDR and CDR2 SFDVKD. The CDR3 has 18 amino acids. V lost 10 bases, J lost 5 bases, and 24 bases stayed unmatched. The CDR3 DNA reads TGTGCCACAACAGTGCCTACCAGGGGTTCAGGGGGCCGGAACGAGCAGTACTTC. This encodes CATTVPTRGSGGRNEQYF.

The genes are TRBV9 and TRBJ2-1, with 7 bases matching TRBD1. This CDR3 has 15 amino acids. V was pared by 4 bases and J by 7 bases, with 11 bases of the junction left unmatched. Germline CDR1 is SGDLS and CDR2 is YYNGEE. The CDR3 spells CASSPQTGSWNEQFF. For the CDR3, the DNA is TGTGCCAGCAGCCCCCAGACAGGGTCGTGGAATGAGCAGTTCTTC.

A word on this clone: Other DNA sequences in the sample encode the same CDR3. This rearrangement joins TRBV6-5 to TRBJ2-7, with TRBD1 matching 10 bases. V shed 2 bases and J 4 bases; nucleotides not matched to a gene: 2. This CDR3 is 14 amino acids long. Germline V gives CDR1 MNHEY, CDR2 SVGAGI. CDR3 sequence: CASSYDRGPYEQYF. Written as DNA, the CDR3 is TGTGCCAGCAGTTACGACAGGGGGCCTTACGAGCAGTACTTC.

The V gene is TRBV24-1, the J gene TRBJ2-2, with D possibly TRBD1 on 6 matching bases. Germline V gene data show CDR1 as KGHDR and CDR2 as SFDVKD. CDR3 length: 16 residues. V was shortened by 0 bases and J by 4 bases, with 11 bases between the two germline ends. The DNA of the CDR3 is TGTGCCACCAGTGATTTGGTGGGGGCTGGCACCGGGGAGCTGTTTTTT. It translates to CATSDLVGAGTGELFF.

The chain has TRBV19 and TRBJ2-4; TRBD2 might be the D (7 bases). The CDR3 has 19 amino acids. Between the trimmed V and J ends, which lost 0 bases and 0 bases, there was a span of 18 bases. Looked up from germline, CDR1 is LNHDA and CDR2 is SQIVND (reference sequence). The CDR3 reads CASSIDARGGSLAKNIQYF. The CDR3 DNA reads TGTGCCAGTAGTATAGATGCGAGGGGGGGTAGTTTAGCCAAAAACATTCAGTACTTC.

The chain employs TRBV11-2 and TRBJ1-6, with unresolved D. The germline V gene has CDR1 SGHAT and CDR2 FQNNGV. V was pared by 3 bases and J by 5 bases, with 5 bases between. The CDR3 has 13 residues. CDR3 sequence reads: CASSLIDNSPLHF. The CDR3 nucleotides read TGTGCCAGCAGCTTGATAGATAATTCACCCCTCCACTTT.

J is TRBJ1-5 and V is TRBV19; TRBD1 agrees at 7 bases. J was trimmed by 1 base and V by 3 bases; bases with no gene match: 9. Germline V lookup: CDR1 LNHDA, CDR2 SQIVND (reference sequence). The CDR3 has 17 residues. Here the CDR3 DNA reads TGTGCCAGTAGTATGGGGGGTGGACAGGAAAGCAATCAGCCCCAGCATTTT. Its protein is CASSMGGGQESNQPQHF. Based on the CDR3 plus reference TRBV19 and TRBJ1-5, the full variable domain is DGGITQSPKYLFRKEGQNVTLSCEQNLNHDAMYWYRQDPGQGLRLIYYSQIVNDFQKGDIAEGYSVSREKKESFPLTVTSAQKNPTAFYLCASSMGGGQESNQPQHFGDGTRLSIL.

This rearrangement joins TRBV7-9 to TRBJ2-5; 7 nucleotides agree with TRBD1. The V gene end was trimmed by 5 bases and the J gene end by 1 base; junction bases not matched to a gene: 4. CDR1 SEHNR and CDR2 FQNEAQ come from the germline V gene (reference sequence). The CDR3 has 14 residues. CDR3 protein: CASSEGQVQETQYF. CDR3 nucleotides: TGTGCCAGCAGCGAAGGACAGGTCCAAGAGACCCAGTACTTC.

The rearrangement uses TRBV5-1 and TRBJ2-3, with D possibly TRBD1 on 6 matching bases. V was shortened by 4 bases and J by 1 base, with 13 bases between the two germline ends. The CDR3 loop spans 15 amino acids. Per germline, CDR1 SGHRS and CDR2 YFSETQ. CDR3 bases: TGCGCCAGCAGCCACAGGGACCCCCGCACAGATACGCAGTATTTT. It is translated as CASSHRDPRTDTQYF. The variable domain in full, with the rest retrieved from reference TRBV5-1 and TRBJ2-3, is KAGVTQTPRYLIKTRGQQVTLSCSPISGHRSVSWYQQTPGQGLQFLFEYFSETQRNKGNFPGRFSGRQFSNSRSEMNVSTLELGDSALYLCASSHRDPRTDTQYFGPGTRLTVL.

The chain links TRBV28 to TRBJ2-1, with TRBD2 matching 12 bases. V shed 4 bases, J shed 10 bases, and the junction held 8 bases outside the gene matches. The CDR3 is 15 amino acids. Per the germline V gene, CDR1 is MDHEN and CDR2 is SYDVKM. Written as DNA, the CDR3 is TGTGCCAGCAGTTCCGCTAGCGGGAGGGCCGGAGAGCAGTTCTTC. Translating it yields CASSSASGRAGEQFF.

V is TRBV7-9 and J is TRBJ2-1, with D tentatively TRBD1 (6 bases). The CDR3 loop spans 14 amino acids. Trimming took off 3 bases at V and 9 bases at J, with 15 bases between the two ends. In germline, CDR1 is SEHNR, CDR2 FQNEAQ (reference sequence). The CDR3 here is CASSLHDRRGEQFF. DNA of the CDR3: TGTGCCAGCAGCTTGCACGACAGGAGAGGTGAGCAGTTCTTC.

This clone was seen a single time. V usage is TRBV4-1 and J usage is TRBJ2-1; TRBD2 aligns across 10 bases. V shed 3 bases, J shed 1 base, and the junction held 6 bases outside the gene matches. Germline values: CDR1 MGHRA, CDR2 YSYEKL. The CDR3 contains 17 residues. The CDR3 loop reads CASSHPPGLASYNEQFF. As DNA, the CDR3 is TGCGCCAGCAGCCACCCTCCGGGACTAGCGTCCTACAATGAGCAGTTCTTC.

CDR3 DNA: TGTGCCAGCAGTTCCCTCGCGGCCCTCCACTTT. This gives the protein CASSSLAALHF. This chain connects TRBV28 to TRBJ1-6, with D uncertain. Trimming shortened V by 4 bases and J by 14 bases, and 9 bases separated the two germline ends. In germline, CDR1 is MDHEN, CDR2 SYDVKM. This CDR3 is 11 amino acids long.